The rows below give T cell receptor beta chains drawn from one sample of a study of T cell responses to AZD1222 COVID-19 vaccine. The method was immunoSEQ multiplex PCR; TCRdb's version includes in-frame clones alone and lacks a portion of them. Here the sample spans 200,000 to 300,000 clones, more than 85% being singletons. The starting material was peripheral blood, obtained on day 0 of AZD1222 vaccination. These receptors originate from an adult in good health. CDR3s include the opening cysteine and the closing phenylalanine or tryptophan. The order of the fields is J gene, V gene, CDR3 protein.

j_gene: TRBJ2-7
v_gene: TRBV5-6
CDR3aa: CASSFQENEQYF

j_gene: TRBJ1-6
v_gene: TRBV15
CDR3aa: CATSRVEGQNSPLHF

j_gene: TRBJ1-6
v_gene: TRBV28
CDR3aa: CASSFSSSPLHF

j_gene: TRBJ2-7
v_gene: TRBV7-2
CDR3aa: CASSFGQGDEQYF

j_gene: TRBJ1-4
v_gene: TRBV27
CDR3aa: CASSGTGSNEKLFF

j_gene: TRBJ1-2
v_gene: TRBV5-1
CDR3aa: CASSLAGEINGYTF

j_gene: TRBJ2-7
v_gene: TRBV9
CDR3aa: CASSAGQGPYEQYF

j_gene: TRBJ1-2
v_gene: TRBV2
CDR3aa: CASRAYGGVNYGYTF

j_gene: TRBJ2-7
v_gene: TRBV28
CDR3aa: CASSLDPFSYEQYF

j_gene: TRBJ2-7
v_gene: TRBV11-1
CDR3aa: CASSLGGTAYEQYF

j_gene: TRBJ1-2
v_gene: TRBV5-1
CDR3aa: CASSRDRGLGYTF

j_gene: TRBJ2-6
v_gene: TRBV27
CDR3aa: CASSSRASRVLAGDSGANVLTF

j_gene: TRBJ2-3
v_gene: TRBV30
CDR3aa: CASSYRGGSDTQYF

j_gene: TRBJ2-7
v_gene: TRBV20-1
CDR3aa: CSASSPYEQYF

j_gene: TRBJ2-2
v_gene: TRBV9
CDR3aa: CASSGRDSGNTGELFF

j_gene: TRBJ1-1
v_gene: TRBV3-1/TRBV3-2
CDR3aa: CASSQIFRGTEAFF

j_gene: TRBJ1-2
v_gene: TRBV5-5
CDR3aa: CASSLGQGLTYGYTF

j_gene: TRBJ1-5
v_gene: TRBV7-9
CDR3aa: CASSLGRGSGQPQHF

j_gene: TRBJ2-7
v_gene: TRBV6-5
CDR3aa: CASSQRGLSYEQYF

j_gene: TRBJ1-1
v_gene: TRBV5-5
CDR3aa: CASSLGGREGIF

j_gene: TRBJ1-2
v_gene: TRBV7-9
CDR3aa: CASSPWGGGYTF

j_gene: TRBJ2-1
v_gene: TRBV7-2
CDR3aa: CASSLLRGNPGQQFF

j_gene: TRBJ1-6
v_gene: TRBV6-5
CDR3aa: CATGHAGQTLHF

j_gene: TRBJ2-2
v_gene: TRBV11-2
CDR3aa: CASSPILRTSNTGELFF

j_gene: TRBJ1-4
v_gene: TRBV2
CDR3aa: CASSLATGVEKLFF

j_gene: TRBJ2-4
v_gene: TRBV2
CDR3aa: CASSEGLAKNIQYF

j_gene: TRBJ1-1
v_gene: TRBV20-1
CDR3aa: CSADELTEAFF

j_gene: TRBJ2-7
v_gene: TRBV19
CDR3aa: CASSHDYGNEQYF

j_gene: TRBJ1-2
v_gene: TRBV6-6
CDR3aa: CASSETGDYGYTF

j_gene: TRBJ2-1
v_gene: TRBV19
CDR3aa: CASSFATGTPYNEQFF

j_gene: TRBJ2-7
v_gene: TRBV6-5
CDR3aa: CASTGLAGAYEQYF

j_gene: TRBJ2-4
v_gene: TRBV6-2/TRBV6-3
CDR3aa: CASSHTKGIQYF

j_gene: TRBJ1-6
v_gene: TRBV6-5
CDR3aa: CASSPQGGGSPLHF

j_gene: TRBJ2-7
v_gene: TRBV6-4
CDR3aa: CARPSGTPTYEQYF

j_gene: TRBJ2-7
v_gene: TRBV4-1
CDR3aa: CASSPGQVKYEGGYEQYF

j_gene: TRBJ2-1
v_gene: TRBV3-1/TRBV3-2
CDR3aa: CASSQDRQAYNEQFF

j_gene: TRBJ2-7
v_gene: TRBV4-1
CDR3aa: CASTLRYGGEQYF

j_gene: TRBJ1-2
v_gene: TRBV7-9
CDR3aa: CASSLARTNYGYTF

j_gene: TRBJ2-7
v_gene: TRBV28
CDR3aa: CASSPAGQGYEQYF

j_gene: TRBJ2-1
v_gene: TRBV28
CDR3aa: CASSLYSGYNEQFF

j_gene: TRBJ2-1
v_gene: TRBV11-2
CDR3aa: CASSLVRWGTGGYNEQFF

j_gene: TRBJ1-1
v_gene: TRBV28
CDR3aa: CASSFSMTGGMNTEAFF

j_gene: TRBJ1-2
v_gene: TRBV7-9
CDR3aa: CASSLRNRSSNYGYTF

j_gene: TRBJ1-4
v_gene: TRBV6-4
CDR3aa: CASRDRGPATNEKLFF

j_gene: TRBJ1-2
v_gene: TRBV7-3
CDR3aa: CASSLIGGPNYGYTF

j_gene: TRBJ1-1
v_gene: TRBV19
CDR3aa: CASSIVQNTEAFF

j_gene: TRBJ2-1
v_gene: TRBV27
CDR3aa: CASSPGVAGNYNEQFF

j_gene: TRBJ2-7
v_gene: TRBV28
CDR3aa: CASSAGGPPSVEQYF

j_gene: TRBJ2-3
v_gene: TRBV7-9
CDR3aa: CASGLAGGSSTDTQYF

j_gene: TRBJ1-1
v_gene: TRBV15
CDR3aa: CATSRGSTGGMWTEAFF

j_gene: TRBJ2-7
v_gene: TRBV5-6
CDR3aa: CASSLGRYEQYF

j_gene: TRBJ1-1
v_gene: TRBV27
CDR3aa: CASRDRVGTEAFF

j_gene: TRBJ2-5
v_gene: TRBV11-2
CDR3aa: CASSLIQGDRTQYF

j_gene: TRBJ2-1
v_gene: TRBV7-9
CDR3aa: CASSLELRGPYNEQFF

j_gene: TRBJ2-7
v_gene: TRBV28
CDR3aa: CASRLQGAYEQYF